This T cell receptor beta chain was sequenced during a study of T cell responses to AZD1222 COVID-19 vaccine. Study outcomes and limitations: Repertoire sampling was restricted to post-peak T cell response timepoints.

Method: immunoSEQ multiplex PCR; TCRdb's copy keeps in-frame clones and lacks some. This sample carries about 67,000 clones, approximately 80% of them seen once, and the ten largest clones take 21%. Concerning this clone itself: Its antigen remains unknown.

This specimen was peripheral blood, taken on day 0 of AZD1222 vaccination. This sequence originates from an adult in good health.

CDR3 in amino acids: CASSSTGSGELFF. CDR3 DNA: TGTGCCAGTAGTAGCACAGGGTCCGGGGAGCTGTTTTTT. The J gene is TRBJ2-2, the V gene TRBV19, with D possibly TRBD1 on 6 matching bases. This CDR3 has 13 residues. Germline loops: CDR1 LNHDA, CDR2 SQIVND (reference sequence). The V gene lost 4 bases and the J gene lost 6 bases, with 9 bases spanning the gap.